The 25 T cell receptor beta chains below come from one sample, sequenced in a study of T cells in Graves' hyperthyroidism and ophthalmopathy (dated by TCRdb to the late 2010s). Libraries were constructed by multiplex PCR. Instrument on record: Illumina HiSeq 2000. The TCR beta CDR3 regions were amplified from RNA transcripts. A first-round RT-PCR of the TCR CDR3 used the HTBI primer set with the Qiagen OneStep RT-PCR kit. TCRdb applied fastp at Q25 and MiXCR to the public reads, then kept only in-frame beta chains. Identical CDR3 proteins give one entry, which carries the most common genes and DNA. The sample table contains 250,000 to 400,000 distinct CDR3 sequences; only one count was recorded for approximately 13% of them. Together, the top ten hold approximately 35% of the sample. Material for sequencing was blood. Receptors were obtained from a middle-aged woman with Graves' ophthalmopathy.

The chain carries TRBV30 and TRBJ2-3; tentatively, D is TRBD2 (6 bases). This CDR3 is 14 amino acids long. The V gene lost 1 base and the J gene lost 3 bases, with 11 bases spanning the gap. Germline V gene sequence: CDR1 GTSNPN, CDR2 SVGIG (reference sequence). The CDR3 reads CAWSGGAATDTQYF. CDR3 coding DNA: TGTGCCTGGAGTGGCGGGGCAGCTACAGATACGCAGTATTTT.

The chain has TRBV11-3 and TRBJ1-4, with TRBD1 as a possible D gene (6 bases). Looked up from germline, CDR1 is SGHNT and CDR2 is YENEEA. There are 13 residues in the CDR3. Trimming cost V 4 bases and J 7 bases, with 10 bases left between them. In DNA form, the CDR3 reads TGTGCCAGCAGCTCACAGGGTGGTGAAAAACTGTTTTTT. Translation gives CASSSQGGEKLFF.

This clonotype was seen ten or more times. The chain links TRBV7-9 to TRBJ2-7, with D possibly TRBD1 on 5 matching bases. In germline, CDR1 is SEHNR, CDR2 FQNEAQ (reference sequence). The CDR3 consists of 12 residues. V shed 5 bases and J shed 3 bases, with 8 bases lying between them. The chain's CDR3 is CASSRTGYEQYF. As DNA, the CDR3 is TGTGCCAGCAGCCGTACAGGCTACGAGCAGTACTTC.

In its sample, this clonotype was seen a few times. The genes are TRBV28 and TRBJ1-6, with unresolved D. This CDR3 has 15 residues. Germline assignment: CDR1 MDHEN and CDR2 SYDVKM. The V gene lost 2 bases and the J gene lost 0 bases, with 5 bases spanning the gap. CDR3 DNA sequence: TGTGCCAGCAGTTTAACTCCCTCCTATAATTCACCCCTCCACTTT. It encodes CASSLTPSYNSPLHF.

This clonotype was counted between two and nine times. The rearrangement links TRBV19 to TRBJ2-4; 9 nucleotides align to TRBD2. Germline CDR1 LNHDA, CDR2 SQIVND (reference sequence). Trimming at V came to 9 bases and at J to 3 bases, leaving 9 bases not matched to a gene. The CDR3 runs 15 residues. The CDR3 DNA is TGTGCCAGCGGTTTAGCGGGAGAGGGCAAAAACATTCAGTACTTC. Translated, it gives CASGLAGEGKNIQYF.

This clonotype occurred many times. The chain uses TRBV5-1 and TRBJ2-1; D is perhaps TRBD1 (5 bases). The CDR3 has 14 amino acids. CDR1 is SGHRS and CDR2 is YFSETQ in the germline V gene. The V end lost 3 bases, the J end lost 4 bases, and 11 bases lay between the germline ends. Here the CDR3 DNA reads TGCGCCAGCAGCTCCAGACAGACTTACAATGAGCAGTTCTTC. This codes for CASSSRQTYNEQFF.

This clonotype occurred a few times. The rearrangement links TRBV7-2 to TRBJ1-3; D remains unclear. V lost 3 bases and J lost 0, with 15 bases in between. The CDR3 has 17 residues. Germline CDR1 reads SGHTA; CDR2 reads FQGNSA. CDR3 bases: TGTGCCAGCAGCTTGGTTCCAGATCCGAGCTCTGGAAACACCATATATTTT. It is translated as CASSLVPDPSSGNTIYF. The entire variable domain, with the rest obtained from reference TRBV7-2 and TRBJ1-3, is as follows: GAGVSQSPSNKVTEKGKDVELRCDPISGHTALYWYRQSLGQGLEFLIYFQGNSAPDKSGLPSDRFSAERTGGSVSTLTIQRTQQEDSAVYLCASSLVPDPSSGNTIYFGEGSWLTVV.

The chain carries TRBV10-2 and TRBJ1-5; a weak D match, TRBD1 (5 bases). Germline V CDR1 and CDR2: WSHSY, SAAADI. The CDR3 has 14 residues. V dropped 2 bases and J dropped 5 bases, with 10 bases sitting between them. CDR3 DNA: TGCGCCAGCAGTGAGGACAGTTTAGATCAGCCCCAGCATTTT. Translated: CASSEDSLDQPQHF.

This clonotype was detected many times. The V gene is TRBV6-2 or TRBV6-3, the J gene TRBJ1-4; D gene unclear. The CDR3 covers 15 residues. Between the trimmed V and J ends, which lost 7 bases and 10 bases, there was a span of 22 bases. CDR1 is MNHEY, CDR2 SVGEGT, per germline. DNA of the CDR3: TGTGCCAGCACCCCCCTTCCTCGGGTCTCCGGAAAACTGTTTTTT. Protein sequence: CASTPLPRVSGKLFF.

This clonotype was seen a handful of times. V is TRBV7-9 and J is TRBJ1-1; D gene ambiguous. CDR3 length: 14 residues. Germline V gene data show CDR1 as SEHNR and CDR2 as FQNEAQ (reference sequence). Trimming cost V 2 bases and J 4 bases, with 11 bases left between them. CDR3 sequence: CASSLIWVGTEAFF. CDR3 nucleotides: TGTGCCAGCAGCTTAATCTGGGTGGGCACTGAAGCTTTCTTT.

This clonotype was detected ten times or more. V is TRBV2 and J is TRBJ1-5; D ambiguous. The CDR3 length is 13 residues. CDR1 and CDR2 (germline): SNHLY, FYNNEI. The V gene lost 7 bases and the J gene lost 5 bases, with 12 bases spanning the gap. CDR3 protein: CASKQVTDQPQHF. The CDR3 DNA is TGTGCCAGCAAGCAGGTCACGGATCAGCCCCAGCATTTT.

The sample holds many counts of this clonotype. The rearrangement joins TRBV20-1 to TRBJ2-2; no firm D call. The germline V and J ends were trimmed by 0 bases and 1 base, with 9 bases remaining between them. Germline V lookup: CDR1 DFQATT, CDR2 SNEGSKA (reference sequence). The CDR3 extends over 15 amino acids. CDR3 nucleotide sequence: TGCAGTGCTAGAGACTCCGACCGGAACACCGGGGAGCTGTTTTTT. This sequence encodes CSARDSDRNTGELFF.

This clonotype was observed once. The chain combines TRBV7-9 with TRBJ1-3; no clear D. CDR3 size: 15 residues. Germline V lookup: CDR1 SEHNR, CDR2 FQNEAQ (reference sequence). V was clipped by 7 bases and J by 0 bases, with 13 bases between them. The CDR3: CASNLLTFSGNTIYF. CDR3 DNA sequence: TGTGCCAGCAACCTGCTTACTTTCTCTGGAAACACCATATATTTT.

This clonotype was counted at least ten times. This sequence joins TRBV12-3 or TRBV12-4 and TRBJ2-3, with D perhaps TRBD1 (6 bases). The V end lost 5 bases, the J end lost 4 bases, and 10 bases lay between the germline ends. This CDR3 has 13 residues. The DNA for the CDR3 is TGTGCCAGCAGTCGCAGGGGACCAGATACGCAGTATTTT. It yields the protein CASSRRGPDTQYF.

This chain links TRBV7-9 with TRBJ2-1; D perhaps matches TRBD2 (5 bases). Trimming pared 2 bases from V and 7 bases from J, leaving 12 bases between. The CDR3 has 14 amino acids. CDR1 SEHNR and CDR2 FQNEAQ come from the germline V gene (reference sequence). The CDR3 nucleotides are TGTGCCAGCAGCTTAAAGGTTAGAGGGAATGAGCAGTTCTTC. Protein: CASSLKVRGNEQFF.

The CDR3 loop reads CASTPEGLQGNEQFF. The CDR3 region has the DNA TGTGCCAGCACCCCCGAGGGGTTGCAAGGCAATGAGCAGTTCTTC. The rearrangement uses TRBV12-3 or TRBV12-4 and TRBJ2-1, with D perhaps given as TRBD1 or TRBD2 (5 bases each). This CDR3 spans 15 amino acids. The germline V and J ends were trimmed by 7 bases and 6 bases, with 19 bases remaining between them.

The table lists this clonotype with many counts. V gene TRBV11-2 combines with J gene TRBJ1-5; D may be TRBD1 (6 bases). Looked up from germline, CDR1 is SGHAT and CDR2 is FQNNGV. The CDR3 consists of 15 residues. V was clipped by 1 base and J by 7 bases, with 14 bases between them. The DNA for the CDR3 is TGTGCCAGCAGCTTAGGCCCAGGGGCAGAGCAGCCCCAGCATTTT. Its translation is CASSLGPGAEQPQHF.

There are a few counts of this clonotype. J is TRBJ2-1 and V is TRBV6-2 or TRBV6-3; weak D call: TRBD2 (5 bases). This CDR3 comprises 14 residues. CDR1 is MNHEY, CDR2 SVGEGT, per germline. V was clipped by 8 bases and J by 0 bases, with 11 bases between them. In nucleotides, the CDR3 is TGTGCCAGCGGGAGCGTGAGCTCCTACAATGAGCAGTTCTTC. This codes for CASGSVSSYNEQFF.

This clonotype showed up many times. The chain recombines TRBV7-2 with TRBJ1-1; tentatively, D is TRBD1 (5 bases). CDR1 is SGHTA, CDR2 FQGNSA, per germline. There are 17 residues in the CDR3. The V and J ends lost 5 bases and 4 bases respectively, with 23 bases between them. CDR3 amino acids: CASSKHPPVGQGTEAFF. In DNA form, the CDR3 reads TGTGCCAGCAGCAAACACCCTCCCGTGGGGCAGGGCACTGAAGCTTTCTTT.

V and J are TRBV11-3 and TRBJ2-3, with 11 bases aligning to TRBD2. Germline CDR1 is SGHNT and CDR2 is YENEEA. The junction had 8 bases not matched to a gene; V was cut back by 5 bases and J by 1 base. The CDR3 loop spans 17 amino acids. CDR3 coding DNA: TGTGCCAGCAGCCCCGGGACTAGCGGAAGGCGCACAGATACGCAGTATTTT. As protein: CASSPGTSGRRTDTQYF.

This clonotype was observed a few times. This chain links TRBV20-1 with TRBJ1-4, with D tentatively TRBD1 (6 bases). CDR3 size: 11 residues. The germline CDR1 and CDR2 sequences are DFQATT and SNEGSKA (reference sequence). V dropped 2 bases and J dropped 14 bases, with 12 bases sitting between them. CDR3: CSARTSTGLFF. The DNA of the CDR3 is TGCAGTGCTAGAACATCGACAGGCCTGTTTTTT.

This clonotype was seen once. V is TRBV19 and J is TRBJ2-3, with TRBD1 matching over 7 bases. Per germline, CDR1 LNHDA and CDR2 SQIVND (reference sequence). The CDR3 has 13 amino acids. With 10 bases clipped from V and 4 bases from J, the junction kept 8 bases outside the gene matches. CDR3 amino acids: CATRGGRPDTQYF. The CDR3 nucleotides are TGTGCCACCCGAGGGGGCAGGCCAGATACGCAGTATTTT.

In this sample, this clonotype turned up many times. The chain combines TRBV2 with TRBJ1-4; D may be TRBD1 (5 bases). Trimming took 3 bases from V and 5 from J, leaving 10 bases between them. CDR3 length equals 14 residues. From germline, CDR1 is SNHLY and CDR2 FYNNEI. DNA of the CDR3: TGTGCCAGCAGTGAGGGACGGGTGAATGAAAAACTGTTTTTT. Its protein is CASSEGRVNEKLFF.

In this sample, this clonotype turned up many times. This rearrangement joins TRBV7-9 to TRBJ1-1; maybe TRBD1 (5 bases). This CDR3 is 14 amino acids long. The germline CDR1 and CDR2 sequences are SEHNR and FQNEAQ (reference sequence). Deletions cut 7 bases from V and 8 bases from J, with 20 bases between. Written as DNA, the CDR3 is TGTGCCAGCACGTTAAGCGGGGCAGCTAAAGAAGCTTTCTTT. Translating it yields CASTLSGAAKEAFF.

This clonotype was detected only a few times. CDR3 protein: CASSQGLKSTDTQYF. The CDR3 DNA sequence: TGTGCCAGCAGCCAGGGCCTTAAAAGCACAGATACGCAGTATTTT. The rearrangement joins TRBV4-2 to TRBJ2-3; D unclear. From germline, CDR1 is LGHNA and CDR2 YNFKEQ. The CDR3 totals 15 residues. Trimming shortened V by 3 bases and J by 0 bases, and 10 bases separated the two germline ends.